Given below is one T cell receptor beta chain in context. Genomic DNA belonging to each subset was distributed in equal measure over several immunoSEQ plates. Profiled with immunoSEQ multiplex PCR; TCRdb holds only in-frame clones, not every one. Of approximately 2,300,000 clones detected, under 95% appear once; the ten largest clones hold about 0.41%. Each sample came from a Caucasian adult donor living in Nashville, Tennessee. The investigators split CD4+ cells into a CD45RA+ naive subset and a CD45RA-negative memory subset. The CDR3 covers 18 residues. V gave up 0 bases and J gave up 0 bases; unmatched junction bases: 9. Per germline, CDR1 KGHSH and CDR2 LQKENI. This specimen belongs to a study of shared clonotypes between healthy human individuals. About the research overall: Per donor, CD8 memory used one plate, CD8 naive used two, CD4 memory used three and CD4 naive used three.

The V and J genes are TRBV18 and TRBJ2-7; 9 positions agree with TRBD2. This receptor was obtained from a man younger than 30 in good health. Some clones in this sample may be carry-over from other donors' samples. The material sequenced was naive CD4+ T cells from PBMCs. Subset specified: CD45RA+ positively selected. The CDR3, as DNA: TGTGCCAGCTCACCACCGGCGGCTCTAGCGGGATTCTCCTACGAGCAGTACTTC. It specifies CASSPPAALAGFSYEQYF.